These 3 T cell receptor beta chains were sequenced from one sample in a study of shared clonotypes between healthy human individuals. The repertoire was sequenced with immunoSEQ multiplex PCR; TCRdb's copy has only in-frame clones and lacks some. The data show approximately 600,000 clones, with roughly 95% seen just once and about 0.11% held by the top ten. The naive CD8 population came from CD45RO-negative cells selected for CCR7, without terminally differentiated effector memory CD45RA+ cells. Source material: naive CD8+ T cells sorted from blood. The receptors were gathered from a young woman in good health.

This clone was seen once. The CDR3 DNA reads as TGTGCCAGCAGCTTAGTCTCCGGGACAGGGGGCTCTGGGGCCAACGTCCTGACTTTC. Its translation is CASSLVSGTGGSGANVLTF. The V and J genes are TRBV7-9 and TRBJ2-6; 11 nucleotides agree with TRBD1. Germline V gene data show CDR1 as SEHNR and CDR2 as FQNEAQ (reference sequence). Trimming removed 1 base from V and 0 bases from J; junction bases left unmatched: 5. The CDR3 totals 19 residues.

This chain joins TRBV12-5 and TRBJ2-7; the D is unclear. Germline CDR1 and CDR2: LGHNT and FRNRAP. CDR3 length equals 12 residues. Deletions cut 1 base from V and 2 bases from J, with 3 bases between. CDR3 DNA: TGTGCTAGTGGTTTGGACCCCTACGAGCAGTACTTC. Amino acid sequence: CASGLDPYEQYF.

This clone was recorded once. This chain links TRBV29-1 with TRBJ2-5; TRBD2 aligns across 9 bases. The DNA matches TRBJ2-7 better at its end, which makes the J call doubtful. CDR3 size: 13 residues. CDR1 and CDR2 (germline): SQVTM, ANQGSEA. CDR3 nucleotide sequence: TGCAGCGTTGTAAAGCGGGAGGCTCACGAGCAGTACTTC. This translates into CSVVKREAHEQYF.